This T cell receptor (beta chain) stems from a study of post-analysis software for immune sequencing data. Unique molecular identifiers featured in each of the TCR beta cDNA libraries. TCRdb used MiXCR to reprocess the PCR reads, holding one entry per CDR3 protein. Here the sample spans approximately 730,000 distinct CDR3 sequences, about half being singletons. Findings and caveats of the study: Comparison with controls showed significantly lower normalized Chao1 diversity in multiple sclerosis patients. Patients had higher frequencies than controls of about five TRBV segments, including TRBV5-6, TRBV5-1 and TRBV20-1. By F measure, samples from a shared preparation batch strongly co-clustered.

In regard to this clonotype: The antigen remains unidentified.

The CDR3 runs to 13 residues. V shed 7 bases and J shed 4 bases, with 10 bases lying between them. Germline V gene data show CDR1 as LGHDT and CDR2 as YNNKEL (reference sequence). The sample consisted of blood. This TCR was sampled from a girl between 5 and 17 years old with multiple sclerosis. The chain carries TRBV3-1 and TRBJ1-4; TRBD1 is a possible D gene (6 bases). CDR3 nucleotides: TGTGCCAGCAAGGGGGGACTTAATGAAAAACTGTTTTTT. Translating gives CASKGGLNEKLFF.